This T cell receptor (beta chain) was sequenced in a study of identical twins. Addition of a universal primer site occurred through template switching, and cDNA carried unique molecular identifiers. In TCRdb, the 5' RACE reads were re-called with MiXCR into one record per CDR3 protein. The sample lists some 600,000 distinct CDR3 sequences, around 7.5% seen once, with around 1.6% in the top ten. All donors were healthy Caucasians. This clonotype was seen a handful of times. V lost 5 bases to trimming and J lost 0 bases; unmatched junction nucleotides: 12. This CDR3 comprises 18 residues. The V gene's germline CDR1 is SGHTS and CDR2 YDEGEE. The same sample was also studied in work on yellow fever vaccine responses in identical twins. That report adds: Convergence reportedly seemed to mark part of the twins' vaccine T cell response, with personalization marking the rest.

The gene calls are TRBV5-8 and TRBJ1-1; 11 nucleotides align to TRBD1. This TCR came from a woman aged 18-29 years in good health. The sequenced sample consisted of PBMCs. CDR3 nucleotide sequence: TGTGCCAGCAGGGACAGGGGGCCGGAGCCCAAAATGAACACTGAAGCTTTCTTT. It specifies CASRDRGPEPKMNTEAFF.